The T cell receptor beta chain under discussion was sequenced for a study of blood T cell repertoires in COVID-19. At the level of the study: Whether acute or convalescent, the COVID-19 samples came from the United States, Italy and Spain. PBMCs, B-cell-depleted T cells, or T cells provided the cDNA or gDNA that made up the material.

In the original analysis: Nucleated cell number was recorded as an estimate derived from reference gene primer amplification. This table comes from immunoSEQ multiplex PCR, and its TCRdb copy is limited to in-frame clones, with some not included. The DNA was the basis for D and trimming; V, J and clone size are from that table. The sample records 120,000 or so clones, more than 60% being singletons. The CDR3 length is 23 residues. J gave up 2 bases and V 3 bases, and 20 bases lay outside the gene matches. Germline CDR1 is MDHEN and CDR2 is SYDVKM. This receptor was identified in a woman between 65 and 79 years old with acute or convalescent COVID-19. The rearrangement links TRBV28 to TRBJ2-1, with 15 positions matching TRBD2. What was sequenced was peripheral blood. The CDR3 loop is CASSLSSLVSGLAGGRTYNEQFF. Written as DNA, the CDR3 is TGTGCCAGCAGTTTGTCATCTTTAGTTTCAGGACTAGCGGGAGGGAGGACCTACAATGAGCAGTTCTTC.